The clone carrying this TCR beta chain has a single count. The data derive from a study of blood T cell repertoires in COVID-19. Study details: T cells, B-cell-depleted T cells, or PBMCs supplied cDNA or gDNA.

The V segment lost 4 bases and the J segment 7 bases; nucleotides outside the gene matches: 9. Germline V gives CDR1 LGHNA, CDR2 YSLEER. CDR3 length: 15 residues. Under the authors' procedure: From reference gene primer amplification, estimates of nucleated cell counts were derived. Libraries were prepared by immunoSEQ multiplex PCR; TCRdb keeps only in-frame clonotypes and omits some of them. The DNA gave D and trimming, while V, J and clone size come from that table. The sample lists more than 150,000 clones, around 80% occurring once. Sequenced sample: peripheral blood. V usage is TRBV4-3 and J usage is TRBJ1-4; 7 bases are a match to TRBD1. The TCR comes from a woman aged 45-59 years with acute or convalescent COVID-19. CDR3: CASSPKGARGEKLFF. The CDR3 DNA reads TGCGCCAGCAGCCCGAAGGGGGCGCGGGGTGAAAAACTGTTTTTT.